This entry lists 25 T cell receptor beta chains sequenced from one sample in a study of regulatory T cells. Regarding the study as a whole: Hydrophobic residues at CDR3 positions 6 and 7 were enriched in conventional CD4+ T cells of CD3G-deficient patients.

The PCR used 52 TRBV and 13 TRBJ primers. The assay was immunoSEQ multiplex PCR, and TCRdb's table has in-frame clones only and misses some. This sample yields about 29,000 clones, of which about 90% are seen a single time; about 1.6% belongs to the top ten. These receptors are not linked to any known antigen. Material for sequencing was conventional CD4+ T cells sorted from blood. Every receptor here comes from a young adult with CD3G deficiency.

The table lists this clone with a count of one. The rearrangement uses TRBV6-5 and TRBJ1-5, with D unresolved. CDR3 length equals 14 residues. Trimming removed 0 bases from V and 3 bases from J, with 6 bases in between. Per the germline V gene, CDR1 is MNHEY and CDR2 is SVGAGI. CDR3 region: CASSYSRDNQPQHF. The CDR3 region has the DNA TGTGCCAGCAGTTACTCCCGGGACAATCAGCCCCAGCATTTT.

J is TRBJ2-3 and V is TRBV7-2; TRBD2 matches at 8 bases. Germline CDR1 reads SGHTA; CDR2 reads FQGNSA. The length of the CDR3 is 17 residues. V lost 5 bases, J lost 2 bases, and 12 bases stayed unmatched. The CDR3 region has the DNA TGTGCCAGCAGCCCGGGGGAGGGGACTAGAGCCACAGATACGCAGTATTTT. It is translated as CASSPGEGTRATDTQYF.

This sequence joins TRBV7-2 and TRBJ2-5; TRBD2 aligns across 7 bases. The CDR3 covers 14 residues. V trimming: 2 bases; J trimming: 7 bases; junction bases outside the gene matches: 7. The germline V gene has CDR1 SGHTA and CDR2 FQGNSA. The DNA for the CDR3 is TGTGCCAGCAGCTTAAACCGGGGGGAGGGGACCCAGTACTTC. Residues: CASSLNRGEGTQYF.

The chain combines TRBV28 with TRBJ2-7; 9 nucleotides agree with TRBD1. Germline V gives CDR1 MDHEN, CDR2 SYDVKM. This CDR3 is built from 13 residues. After removal of 5 bases from V and 7 bases from J, the junction contained 6 bases not matched to a gene. The CDR3 DNA follows: TGTGCCAGCAGTGGGACAGGGAGGGGGGAGCAGTACTTC. It translates to CASSGTGRGEQYF. Using reference TRBV28 and TRBJ2-7 for the parts outside the CDR3, the full variable domain is DVKVTQSSRYLVKRTGEKVFLECVQDMDHENMFWYRQDPGLGLRLIYFSYDVKMKEKGDIPEGYSVSREKKERFSLILESASTNQTSMYLCASSGTGRGEQYFGPGTRLTVT.

This clone came up once. This chain joins TRBV9 and TRBJ2-2, with 8 bases identical to TRBD2. There are 19 residues in the CDR3. Unmatched junction bases numbered 12, after V lost 0 bases and J lost 2 bases. The germline gives CDR1 SGDLS, CDR2 YYNGEE. The CDR3 sequence is CASSVGQAAGASNTGELFF. In nucleotides, the CDR3 is TGTGCCAGCAGCGTAGGGCAGGCAGCGGGGGCCTCTAACACCGGGGAGCTGTTTTTT.

V is TRBV18 and J is TRBJ2-1, with TRBD2 identical over 8 bases. This CDR3 is built from 15 residues. In germline, CDR1 is KGHSH, CDR2 LQKENI. J was trimmed by 5 bases and V by 6 bases; bases with no gene match: 9. The CDR3 is CASSPAGTRNNEQFF. The DNA of the CDR3 is TGTGCCAGCTCCCCTGCCGGGACTAGGAACAATGAGCAGTTCTTC.

This sequence joins TRBV5-1 and TRBJ2-1; 10 positions match TRBD2. The junction had 7 bases not matched to a gene; V was cut back by 4 bases and J by 6 bases. Germline assignment: CDR1 SGHRS and CDR2 YFSETQ. The CDR3 is 15 residues long. The CDR3 spells CASSPGTSASNEQFF. The CDR3 nucleotides read TGCGCCAGCAGCCCCGGGACTAGCGCTAGCAATGAGCAGTTCTTC. The full variable domain, rest sourced from reference TRBV5-1 and TRBJ2-1, is KAGVTQTPRYLIKTRGQQVTLSCSPISGHRSVSWYQQTPGQGLQFLFEYFSETQRNKGNFPGRFSGRQFSNSRSEMNVSTLELGDSALYLCASSPGTSASNEQFFGPGTRLTVL.

This clone was picked up a small number of times. The chain uses TRBV12-5 and TRBJ2-7; weak D call: TRBD2 (5 bases). CDR1 and CDR2 (germline): LGHNT, FRNRAP. The V end was cut by 6 bases, the J end by 4 bases, with 16 bases between. The CDR3 is 14 amino acids. CDR3 DNA sequence: TGTGCTAGTGGCACCGGGAACGGGCTTTACGAGCAGTACTTC. Protein product: CASGTGNGLYEQYF.

This chain uses TRBV7-9 with TRBJ2-1; 9 bases line up with TRBD2. J gave up 10 bases and V 5 bases, and 12 bases lay outside the gene matches. The germline V gene encodes CDR1 SEHNR and CDR2 FQNEAQ (reference sequence). The CDR3 contains 15 residues. CDR3: CASSEGTSPLDEQFF. The CDR3 DNA is TGTGCCAGCAGCGAGGGGACTAGCCCTCTGGACGAGCAGTTCTTC.

The chain links TRBV19 to TRBJ1-1; D is possibly TRBD1 (5 bases). CDR1 is LNHDA and CDR2 is SQIVND in the germline V gene (reference sequence). This CDR3 has 15 residues. Trimming stripped 5 bases from V and 3 bases from J, with 16 bases between. The CDR3 nucleotides read TGTGCCAGTAGTCTAAGATTCCGGGGGGACACTGAAGCTTTCTTT. Amino acid sequence: CASSLRFRGDTEAFF.

The rearrangement links TRBV6-1 to TRBJ2-7, with TRBD1 as a possible D gene (6 bases). Trimming removed 2 bases from V and 6 bases from J, with 11 bases in between. The CDR3 has 13 amino acids. CDR1 is MNHNS, CDR2 SASEGT, per germline. Written as DNA, the CDR3 is TGTGCCAGCAGTGAAATAAGGGGGTCCGAGCAGTACTTC. Translated, it gives CASSEIRGSEQYF.

Here the CDR3 reads CASSPHYPKNIQYF. DNA of the CDR3: TGTGCCAGCAGTCCACATTACCCCAAAAACATTCAGTACTTC. The J gene is TRBJ2-4, the V gene TRBV28; unclear D gene. The ends were cut back, 5 bases at V and 2 bases at J, with 10 bases in the middle. This CDR3 has 14 amino acids. In germline, CDR1 is MDHEN, CDR2 SYDVKM.

The chain couples TRBV19 to TRBJ2-3; D gene unclear. The V end lost 3 bases, the J end lost 3 bases, and 10 bases lay between the germline ends. This CDR3 spans 14 amino acids. Germline loops: CDR1 LNHDA, CDR2 SQIVND (reference sequence). The CDR3 nucleotides are TGTGCCAGTAGTATCGGGTTGGGAACAGATACGCAGTATTTT. Translation: CASSIGLGTDTQYF.

The chain carries TRBV4-1 and TRBJ2-7, with D tentatively TRBD1 (6 bases). CDR3 size: 18 residues. The V gene lost 1 base and the J gene lost 3 bases, with 22 bases spanning the gap. Germline lookup yields CDR1 MGHRA and CDR2 YSYEKL. Here the CDR3 DNA reads TGCGCCAGCAGCCAAGCGCCCCGTATATCGGGACACTGCTACGAGCAGTACGTC. Its protein is CASSQAPRISGHCYEQYV.

This chain connects TRBV11-2 to TRBJ2-5, with D perhaps assigned TRBD1 or TRBD2 (6 bases each). The CDR3 has 15 amino acids. The germline gives CDR1 SGHAT, CDR2 FQNNGV. V was cut by 0 bases and J by 4 bases, with 12 bases left in between. The CDR3 nucleotides read TGTGCCAGCAGCTTAGATCTGGGGGGCGTAGAGACCCAGTACTTC. Its translation is CASSLDLGGVETQYF. Full variable domain (outside the CDR3, taken from reference TRBV11-2 and TRBJ2-5): EAGVAQSPRYKIIEKRQSVAFWCNPISGHATLYWYQQILGQGPKLLIQFQNNGVVDDSQLPKDRFSAERLKGVDSTLKIQPAKLEDSAVYLCASSLDLGGVETQYFGPGTRLLVL.

V is TRBV2 and J is TRBJ1-4; perhaps TRBD1 as D (6 bases). The V gene lost 6 bases and the J gene lost 0 bases, with 17 bases spanning the gap. The V gene's germline CDR1 is SNHLY and CDR2 FYNNEI. The CDR3 totals 17 residues. The CDR3 bases are TGTGCCAGCAGACCCACAGGGAGGGGGGCAACTAATGAAAAACTGTTTTTT. The encoded protein is CASRPTGRGATNEKLFF.

V usage is TRBV14 and J usage is TRBJ2-7; unclear D gene. V was trimmed by 5 bases and J by 1 base, leaving 3 bases between them. Germline V lookup: CDR1 SGHDN, CDR2 FVKESK. This CDR3 comprises 11 residues. The CDR3 protein is CASSLSYEQYF. The CDR3 region has the DNA TGTGCCAGCAGCTTGTCCTACGAGCAGTACTTC.

This clone is a singleton in its sample. V usage is TRBV28 and J usage is TRBJ1-5, with 8 bases lining up with TRBD1. Trimming at V came to 5 bases and at J to 3 bases, leaving 6 bases not matched to a gene. CDR3 length equals 15 residues. In germline, CDR1 is MDHEN, CDR2 SYDVKM. In DNA form, the CDR3 reads TGTGCCAGCAGTCCGCAGGGGGCCCTCAATCAGCCCCAGCATTTT. This encodes CASSPQGALNQPQHF.

The chain employs TRBV6-1 and TRBJ2-3; D unclear. This CDR3 contains 14 residues. Germline CDR1 is MNHNS and CDR2 is SASEGT. Trimming removed 3 bases at V and 1 base at J, with 8 bases between. CDR3 bases: TGTGCCAGCAGTGACATCGGAGGCACAGATACGCAGTATTTT. This codes for CASSDIGGTDTQYF.

This rearrangement joins TRBV10-3 to TRBJ2-1, with 8 bases that match TRBD2. Germline V lookup: CDR1 ENHRY, CDR2 SYGVKD. J lost 2 bases, V lost 5 bases, and 5 bases had no gene match. The length of the CDR3 is 15 residues. The CDR3 DNA reads TGTGCCATCAGTCTTGGGACTAGTCCCTACAATGAGCAGTTCTTC. Its translation: CAISLGTSPYNEQFF.

The chain couples TRBV7-9 to TRBJ2-1; no firm D call. This CDR3 has 14 residues. Trimming took 1 base from V and 10 from J, leaving 14 bases between them. CDR1 SEHNR and CDR2 FQNEAQ come from the germline V gene (reference sequence). CDR3 DNA: TGTGCCAGCAGCTTAGGGGCTGTGGGAAGCGAGCAGTTCTTC. It is translated as CASSLGAVGSEQFF. Variable domain in full (rest from reference TRBV7-9 and TRBJ2-1): DTGVSQNPRHKITKRGQNVTFRCDPISEHNRLYWYRQTLGQGPEFLTYFQNEAQLEKSRLLSDRFSAERPKGSFSTLEIQRTEQGDSAMYLCASSLGAVGSEQFFGPGTRLTVL.

The chain carries TRBV28 and TRBJ2-2; no clear D. The CDR3 totals 12 residues. The germline V gene has CDR1 MDHEN and CDR2 SYDVKM. V shed 4 bases and J shed 7 bases, with 7 bases lying between them. CDR3 DNA: TGTGCCAGCAGTTCGGGTCTCGGGGAGCTGTTTTTT. Translated, it gives CASSSGLGELFF.

V and J are TRBV19 and TRBJ2-1, with TRBD2 as a possible D gene (5 bases). This CDR3 has 13 residues. Germline V gives CDR1 LNHDA, CDR2 SQIVND (reference sequence). Trimming took off 3 bases at V and 9 bases at J, with 12 bases between the two ends. CDR3 loop: CASSMFEGREQFF. The CDR3, as DNA: TGTGCCAGTAGTATGTTCGAGGGTCGTGAGCAGTTCTTC.

The chain has TRBV28 and TRBJ2-4; D uncertain. Germline lookup yields CDR1 MDHEN and CDR2 SYDVKM. Trimming stripped 5 bases from V and 0 bases from J, with 11 bases between. There are 15 residues in the CDR3. The CDR3 protein is CASSPSVLAKNIQYF. CDR3 nucleotides: TGTGCCAGCAGTCCTTCGGTCCTAGCCAAAAACATTCAGTACTTC.

The genes are TRBV5-1 and TRBJ2-5; either TRBD1 or TRBD2 may supply D (7 bases each). V lost 3 bases, J lost 5 bases, and 17 bases lay in between. This CDR3 has 15 residues. Germline CDR1 is SGHRS and CDR2 is YFSETQ. The CDR3 loop is CASSSTTGRAETQYF. The CDR3 region has the DNA TGCGCCAGCAGCTCGACGACAGGGAGGGCGGAGACCCAGTACTTC.